This T cell receptor beta chain was profiled in a study of blood T cells in healthy people across ages. A second PCR of about 6 to 11 cycles used a sample-barcoded 5' primer and a J-beta primer mix. TCRdb processed the 5' RACE reads anew with MiXCR; each CDR3 protein has one entry. The table shows about 940,000 distinct CDR3 sequences, with around 48% occurring only once. CDR1 is SGHTA, CDR2 FQGNSA, per germline. The CDR3 spans 15 residues. V lost 6 bases and J 5 bases, leaving 14 bases between the germline ends. The chain uses TRBV7-2 and TRBJ1-6, with unresolved D. Material: blood. This receptor was identified in a man in his thirties or forties in good health. The CDR3 bases are TGTGCCAGCAGAATATCGATCGGGCATAATTCACCCCTCCACTTT. It translates to CASRISIGHNSPLHF. Complete variable domain (other parts from reference TRBV7-2 and TRBJ1-6): GAGVSQSPSNKVTEKGKDVELRCDPISGHTALYWYRQSLGQGLEFLIYFQGNSAPDKSGLPSDRFSAERTGGSVSTLTIQRTQQEDSAVYLCASRISIGHNSPLHFGNGTRLTVT.